This T cell receptor (beta chain) was retrieved from a study of T cell repertoires in cytomegalovirus infection. Study at large: Shared public TCR beta signatures pointed to both CMV infection and a matching HLA type. Broader study findings: In two of eight donors, the top clonotype was HLA-C-restricted CMV-specific. Based on cumulative public TCR beta family frequency, carriers of CMV plus the relevant HLA were identified.

TCRdb processed the reads anew with MiXCR; each CDR3 protein has one entry. Among roughly 280,000 distinct CDR3 sequences listed, roughly an eighth were seen once. This clonotype was seen more than once but under ten times. As yet, its antigen is unknown. Germline assignment: CDR1 MNHEY and CDR2 SVGEGT. Trimming took 6 bases from V and 7 from J, leaving 7 bases between them. There are 11 residues in the CDR3. V gene TRBV6-2 or TRBV6-3 combines with J gene TRBJ2-1; the D gene is possibly TRBD1 (5 bases). The sequence was collected from a human donor in good health (CMV status not recorded). Some clones in this sample may be carry-over from other donors' samples. Material for sequencing was PBMCs. The DNA for the CDR3 is TGTGCCAGCAGCGGACAAAATGAGCAGTTCTTC. It yields the protein CASSGQNEQFF.